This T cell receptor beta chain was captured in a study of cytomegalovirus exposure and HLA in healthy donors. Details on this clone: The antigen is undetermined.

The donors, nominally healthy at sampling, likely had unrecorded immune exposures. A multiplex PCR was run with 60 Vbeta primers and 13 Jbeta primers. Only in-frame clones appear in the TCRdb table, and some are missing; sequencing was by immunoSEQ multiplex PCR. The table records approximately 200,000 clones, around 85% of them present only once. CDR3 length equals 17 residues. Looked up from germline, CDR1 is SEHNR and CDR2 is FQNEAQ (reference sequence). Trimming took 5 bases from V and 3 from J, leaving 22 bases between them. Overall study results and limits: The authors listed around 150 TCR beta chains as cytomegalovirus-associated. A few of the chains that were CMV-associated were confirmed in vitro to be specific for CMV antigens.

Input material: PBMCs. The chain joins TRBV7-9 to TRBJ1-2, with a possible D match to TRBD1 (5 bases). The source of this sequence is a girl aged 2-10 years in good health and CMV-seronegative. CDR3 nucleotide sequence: TGTGCCAGCAGCCCGCATCATTGGGACTTTTCCCACTATGGCTACACCTTC. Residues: CASSPHHWDFSHYGYTF. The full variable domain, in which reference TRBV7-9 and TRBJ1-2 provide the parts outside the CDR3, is DTGVSQNPRHKITKRGQNVTFRCDPISEHNRLYWYRQTLGQGPEFLTYFQNEAQLEKSRLLSDRFSAERPKGSFSTLEIQRTEQGDSAMYLCASSPHHWDFSHYGYTFGSGTRLTVV.